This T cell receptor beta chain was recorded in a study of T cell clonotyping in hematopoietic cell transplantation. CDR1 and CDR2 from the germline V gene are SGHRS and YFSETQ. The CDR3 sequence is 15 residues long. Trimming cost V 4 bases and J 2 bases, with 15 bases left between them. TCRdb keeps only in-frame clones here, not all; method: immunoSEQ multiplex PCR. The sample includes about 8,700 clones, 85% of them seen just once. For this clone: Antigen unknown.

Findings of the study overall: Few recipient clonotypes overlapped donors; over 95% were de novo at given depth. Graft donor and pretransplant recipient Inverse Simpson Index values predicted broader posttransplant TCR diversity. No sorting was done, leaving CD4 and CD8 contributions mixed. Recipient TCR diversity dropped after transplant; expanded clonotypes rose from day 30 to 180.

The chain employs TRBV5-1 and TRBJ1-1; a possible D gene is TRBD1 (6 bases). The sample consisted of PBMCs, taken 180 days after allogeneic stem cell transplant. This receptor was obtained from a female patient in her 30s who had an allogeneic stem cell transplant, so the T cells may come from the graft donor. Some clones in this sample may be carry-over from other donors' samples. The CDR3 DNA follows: TGCGCCAGCAGCACCCAACAGGGTAGCAACACTGAAGCTTTCTTT. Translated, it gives CASSTQQGSNTEAFF.